This T cell receptor (beta chain) originates from a study of CD8+ T cells in alopecia areata. Study conclusions and caveats: With tofacitinib ongoing, many expanded lesional clones persisted in both scalp and blood.

The CDR3 is 11 amino acids. Germline loops: CDR1 SQVTM, CDR2 ANQGSEA. The V and J ends lost 5 bases and 6 bases, in that order; junction bases with no gene match: 4. Details on this clone: The antigen remains unidentified.

Following RNA extraction, reverse transcription yielded cDNA that acted as the sequencing template. This table comes from immunoSEQ multiplex PCR, and its TCRdb copy is limited to in-frame clones, with some not included. This sample has some 190,000 clones; roughly 60% occur once, and the top ten carry 1.3%. Sample treatment: oral pan-JAK inhibitor, 5-10 mg twice daily. The investigators collected lesional scalp punch biopsies and peripheral blood from alopecia areata patients. The sequenced sample was CD4+ T cells sorted from blood, obtained around week 50, from a patient treated with tofacitinib. This chain links TRBV29-1 with TRBJ2-7; 7 bases align to TRBD1. The sequence derives from a human donor with alopecia areata. The CDR3 DNA sequence: TGCAGCGTTAAGACAGGGTTCGAGCAGTACTTC. It is translated as CSVKTGFEQYF.